These 18 T cell receptor beta chains share one sample of origin, sequenced in a study of blood T cell repertoires in COVID-19 (dated by TCRdb to 2018 to 2020). The library was prepared using the immunoSEQ multiplex PCR assay. TCRdb re-hosts the immuneACCESS table, in-frame sequences only. Its copies lack some clones; in the studies checked, an unresolved V gene accounts for under half of them, and the cause for the rest is not known. The sample table records about 110,000 clones; 85% to 95% of these occur just once. Around 1.3% of the sample rests with the top ten. Sequenced: peripheral blood. Receptor source: a woman in her thirties with acute or convalescent COVID-19.

This rearrangement joins TRBV28 to TRBJ1-2, with 10 bases matching TRBD1. Germline CDR1 MDHEN, CDR2 SYDVKM. This CDR3 is 15 amino acids long. V lost 5 bases and J lost 5; bases outside the gene matches: 8. CDR3 residues: CASSPGQGGYYGYTF. The CDR3 nucleotides read TGTGCCAGCAGTCCAGGACAGGGGGGTTATTATGGCTACACCTTC.

This chain links TRBV9 with TRBJ2-5, with 15 nucleotides matching TRBD2. CDR1 is SGDLS and CDR2 is YYNGEE in the germline V gene. J was trimmed by 2 bases and V by 4 bases; bases with no gene match: 3. This CDR3 is built from 16 residues. Here the CDR3 DNA reads TGTGCCAGCAGCAGAGGGACTAGCGGGGGGCAAGAGACCCAGTACTTC. This encodes CASSRGTSGGQETQYF. Together with reference TRBV9 and TRBJ2-5, the CDR3 gives the full variable domain: DSGVTQTPKHLITATGQRVTLRCSPRSGDLSVYWYQQSLDQGLQFLIQYYNGEERAKGNILERFSAQQFPDLHSELNLSSLELGDSALYFCASSRGTSGGQETQYFGPGTRLLVL.

The rearrangement links TRBV9 to TRBJ2-1; 12 bases agree with TRBD2. This CDR3 spans 18 amino acids. The germline gives CDR1 SGDLS, CDR2 YYNGEE. J gave up 2 bases and V 5 bases, and 11 bases lay outside the gene matches. The CDR3 bases are TGTGCCAGCAGTCCTACTGGGACTAGCGGGCGACCCTACAATGAGCAGTTCTTC. Translation gives CASSPTGTSGRPYNEQFF. Variable domain in full (rest from reference TRBV9 and TRBJ2-1): DSGVTQTPKHLITATGQRVTLRCSPRSGDLSVYWYQQSLDQGLQFLIQYYNGEERAKGNILERFSAQQFPDLHSELNLSSLELGDSALYFCASSPTGTSGRPYNEQFFGPGTRLTVL.

The CDR3 DNA sequence: TGTGCCAGCAGCTTTTCCGCAGGGGAACAGCCCCAGCATTTT. Translated: CASSFSAGEQPQHF. V usage is TRBV7-2 and J usage is TRBJ1-5; TRBD1 might be the D (6 bases). Per the germline V gene, CDR1 is SGHTA and CDR2 is FQGNSA. This CDR3 has 14 residues. V was trimmed by 3 bases and J by 7 bases, leaving 13 bases between them.

CDR3 in DNA: TGTGCCAGCAGCTTGACTCTTTCTACTAGCACAGATACGCAGTATTTT. Translating it yields CASSLTLSTSTDTQYF. The chain combines TRBV5-6 with TRBJ2-3; no firm D call. The CDR3 is 16 residues long. With 1 base removed from V and 0 bases from J, the gap between germline ends came to 12 bases. Germline values: CDR1 SGHDT, CDR2 YYEEEE.

The CDR3 is CASSITGTGEAFF. The CDR3 coding sequence is TGTGCCAGCTCCATCACCGGGACAGGTGAAGCTTTCTTT. The genes are TRBV18 and TRBJ1-1, with 8 bases aligning to TRBD1. The CDR3 consists of 13 residues. V gave up 6 bases and J gave up 7 bases; unmatched junction bases: 7. CDR1 and CDR2 from the germline V gene are KGHSH and LQKENI.

The chain links TRBV5-1 to TRBJ2-7, with TRBD2 matching 10 bases. V dropped 1 base and J dropped 3; count of bases not matched to a gene: 7. Germline lookup yields CDR1 SGHRS and CDR2 YFSETQ. The CDR3 runs 16 residues. The CDR3 DNA sequence: TGCGCCAGCAGCTTGAAGCGGCTAGCGGGAGACTACGAGCAGTACTTC. Translating gives CASSLKRLAGDYEQYF.

CDR3 in DNA: TGTGCCAGCAGTGTAGACAGGGGCGGTTGGACTGAAGCTTTCTTT. Translating gives CASSVDRGGWTEAFF. The genes are TRBV6-6 and TRBJ1-1, with TRBD1 identical over 8 bases. CDR3 size: 15 residues. The J segment lost 5 bases and the V segment lost 5 bases, leaving 10 bases of the junction unmatched. CDR1 and CDR2 from the germline V gene are MNHNY and SVGAGI (reference sequence).

V is TRBV2 and J is TRBJ1-4, with a weak D call TRBD1 (6 bases). V lost 4 bases, J lost 1 base, and 10 bases lay in between. The CDR3 loop spans 15 amino acids. Per germline, CDR1 SNHLY and CDR2 FYNNEI. This chain's CDR3 is CASSAQGLTNEKLFF. CDR3 DNA sequence: TGTGCCAGCAGTGCACAGGGCCTAACTAATGAAAAACTGTTTTTT.

This clone was observed once. The genes are TRBV3-1 (or the pseudogene TRBV3-2) and TRBJ2-2, with D maybe TRBD2 (5 bases). Germline assignment: CDR1 LGHDT and CDR2 YNNKEL (reference sequence). Trimming pared 7 bases from V and 4 bases from J, leaving 16 bases between. CDR3 length equals 15 residues. This CDR3 is CASTPRRVCTGELFF. The CDR3 DNA reads TGTGCCAGCACCCCACGGCGGGTATGCACCGGGGAGCTGTTTTTT.

The genes are TRBV2 and TRBJ2-7, with 10 nucleotides matching TRBD1. V lost 6 bases and J lost 4; bases outside the gene matches: 9. The CDR3 is 15 amino acids. Germline values: CDR1 SNHLY, CDR2 FYNNEI. The CDR3 DNA reads as TGTGCCAGCAGGTTCTATCGGACAGGGGGTTACGAGCAGTACTTC. It is translated as CASRFYRTGGYEQYF. Full variable domain (remainder filled in from reference TRBV2 and TRBJ2-7): EPEVTQTPSHQVTQMGQEVILRCVPISNHLYFYWYRQILGQKVEFLVSFYNNEISEKSEIFDDQFSVERPDGSNFTLKIRSTKLEDSAMYFCASRFYRTGGYEQYFGPGTRLTVT.

The chain has TRBV28 and TRBJ1-3; D unclear. Trimming removed 6 bases at V and 0 bases at J, with 12 bases between. This CDR3 is built from 15 residues. Germline V gene data show CDR1 as MDHEN and CDR2 as SYDVKM. The CDR3 sequence: CASRGETYSGNTIYF. The DNA of the CDR3 is TGTGCCAGCAGGGGAGAAACCTACTCTGGAAACACCATATATTTT.

The chain couples TRBV11-2 to TRBJ2-5, with TRBD1 as a possible D gene (5 bases). Trimming took off 0 bases at V and 4 bases at J, with 9 bases between the two ends. Looked up from germline, CDR1 is SGHAT and CDR2 is FQNNGV. The CDR3 consists of 14 residues. The CDR3 DNA reads as TGTGCCAGCAGCTTAGAGGTCAGGGTAGAGACCCAGTACTTC. Its translation is CASSLEVRVETQYF.

V is TRBV24-1 and J is TRBJ2-2; the match to TRBD2 covers 11 bases. The CDR3 length is 18 residues. V trimming: 3 bases; J trimming: 4 bases; junction bases outside the gene matches: 9. The germline CDR1 and CDR2 sequences are KGHDR and SFDVKD. CDR3 in amino acids: CATSDDGSGRAITGELFF. In DNA form, the CDR3 reads TGTGCCACCAGTGATGATGGTAGCGGGAGGGCAATCACCGGGGAGCTGTTTTTT.

This clone was seen a single time. This sequence joins TRBV7-9 and TRBJ1-3, with D unclear. The V and J ends lost 5 bases and 3 bases respectively, with 14 bases between them. Germline V gives CDR1 SEHNR, CDR2 FQNEAQ (reference sequence). This CDR3 region has 15 residues. The CDR3 region has the DNA TGTGCCAGCAGCGATCCGACAAAAATTGGAAACACCATATATTTT. As protein: CASSDPTKIGNTIYF.

The chain employs TRBV7-9 and TRBJ2-1, with 7 bases aligning to TRBD1. CDR1 is SEHNR, CDR2 FQNEAQ, per germline (reference sequence). The CDR3 is made up of 15 amino acids. With 5 bases clipped from V and 2 bases from J, the junction kept 6 bases outside the gene matches. In DNA form, the CDR3 reads TGTGCCAGCAGCGGTACAGGGGCCCCCTACAATGAGCAGTTCTTC. Translation: CASSGTGAPYNEQFF.

The gene calls are TRBV6-1 and TRBJ1-2; D is possibly TRBD1 (6 bases). Germline V gene lookup returns CDR1 MNHNS and CDR2 SASEGT. The length of the CDR3 is 15 residues. Trimming cost V 2 bases and J 3 bases, with 13 bases left between them. The DNA for the CDR3 is TGTGCCAGCAGTGAACAGGCAGGGGCCTACTATGGCTACACCTTC. The encoded protein is CASSEQAGAYYGYTF.

The chain has TRBV11-3 and TRBJ2-3, with D possibly being TRBD1 (6 bases). From germline, CDR1 is SGHNT and CDR2 YENEEA. V was trimmed by 3 bases and J by 7 bases, leaving 17 bases between them. The CDR3 covers 15 residues. Written as DNA, the CDR3 is TGTGCCAGCAGCTTCCGGGACAATAACAGGAATACGCAGTATTTT. Its protein product is CASSFRDNNRNTQYF.